The source of this TCR beta chain is a study of CD8 T cells in Susac syndrome. On the study more broadly: Eight or nine of the sequenced Susac syndrome patients were in remission, and roughly six had active disease. Study-wide points: Clonal expansion was absent from the CD4+ T cell repertoires in Susac syndrome.

CD8+ and CD4+ T cells were negatively isolated; TEMRA cells were FACS-enriched. As regards this clonotype: Its matching antigen is unknown.

RNA was extracted with the RNeasy kit, and a quantity of about 0.45 to 1 ug was reverse transcribed using random hexamers. TCRdb processed the immunoSEQ multiplex PCR reads anew with MiXCR; each CDR3 protein has one entry. The table lists 170,000 or so distinct CDR3 sequences, 90% to 97% of them singletons. Germline assignment: CDR1 MNHEY and CDR2 SVGEGT. V gave up 10 bases and J gave up 5 bases; unmatched junction bases: 20. The CDR3 extends over 18 amino acids. The clonotype was recovered from a human donor with Susac syndrome. Material for sequencing was CD4+ T cells from PBMCs. The chain combines TRBV6-2 or TRBV6-3 with TRBJ1-1, with TRBD1 matching 12 bases. The CDR3 DNA reads TGTGCCACCTTGACCACCACCGGGACAGGGGGCGAAAGAACTGAAGCTTTCTTT. Translated: CATLTTTGTGGERTEAFF.